These 3 T cell receptor beta chains were sequenced from one sample in a study of response to subunit inactivated influenza vaccine. TCRdb analysed the RT-PCR reads with MiXCR anew, one entry per CDR3 protein. The repertoire includes about 570,000 distinct CDR3 sequences, about 11% of them detected once, and 11% sits in the top ten. In addition, the sample was reused for a study of T cells expressing NK-cell markers. That report adds: The cDNA for TCR beta came from 5'RACE template switching with UMIs.

This specimen consisted of PBMCs from blood, obtained on the day of vaccination. The source of these receptors is a man in his fifties who received an inactivated influenza vaccine.

This clonotype came up a few times. The J gene is TRBJ1-5, the V gene TRBV5-5, with 9 positions matching TRBD1. Germline V CDR1 and CDR2: SGHKS, YYEKEE (reference sequence). There are 16 residues in the CDR3. Trimming cost V 4 bases and J 6 bases; bases outside gene matches: 11. CDR3: CASSGTGGSGGQPQHF. In nucleotides, the CDR3 is TGTGCCAGCAGCGGAACAGGGGGCTCGGGCGGTCAGCCCCAGCATTTT.

In this sample, this clonotype turned up a few times. The chain combines TRBV20-1 with TRBJ2-3; a possible D gene is TRBD2 (5 bases). This CDR3 is 16 amino acids long. Germline lookup yields CDR1 DFQATT and CDR2 SNEGSKA (reference sequence). The V and J ends lost 0 bases and 2 bases respectively, with 15 bases between them. The CDR3 region is CSARDPREVITDTQYF. CDR3 DNA: TGCAGTGCTAGAGACCCCCGGGAAGTTATCACAGATACGCAGTATTTT.

V is TRBV7-2 and J is TRBJ2-3; 7 bases are a match to TRBD1. Germline V gene data show CDR1 as SGHTA and CDR2 as FQGNSA. Unmatched junction bases numbered 7, after V lost 4 bases and J lost 0 bases. This CDR3 has 16 amino acids. CDR3 nucleotide sequence: TGTGCCAGCAGCTACTGGACAGGTTCGAGCACAGATACGCAGTATTTT. It yields the protein CASSYWTGSSTDTQYF.